Detailed here is one T cell receptor (beta chain). Assay: immunoSEQ multiplex PCR; the TCRdb copy retains only in-frame clones and omits some. The sample has under 170,000 clones, roughly 85% seen once. The data are from a study of blood T cell repertoires in COVID-19. About the study: Acute and convalescent COVID-19 samples came from the United States, Italy and Spain. Sources were T cells, B-cell-depleted T cells, or PBMCs; the material itself was cDNA or gDNA.

The sequenced material came from peripheral blood. This clonotype originated in a man in his 70s with acute or convalescent COVID-19.

For the CDR3, the DNA is TGTGCCAGCAGCGAAAGGACTAGCGGGAGATGGGGACTGGTTGAGCAGTTCTTC. This sequence encodes CASSERTSGRWGLVEQFF. The chain has TRBV14 and TRBJ2-1; 13 nucleotides align to TRBD2. J was trimmed by 9 bases and V by 5 bases; bases with no gene match: 16. The germline gives CDR1 SGHDN, CDR2 FVKESK. The CDR3 is made up of 18 amino acids.